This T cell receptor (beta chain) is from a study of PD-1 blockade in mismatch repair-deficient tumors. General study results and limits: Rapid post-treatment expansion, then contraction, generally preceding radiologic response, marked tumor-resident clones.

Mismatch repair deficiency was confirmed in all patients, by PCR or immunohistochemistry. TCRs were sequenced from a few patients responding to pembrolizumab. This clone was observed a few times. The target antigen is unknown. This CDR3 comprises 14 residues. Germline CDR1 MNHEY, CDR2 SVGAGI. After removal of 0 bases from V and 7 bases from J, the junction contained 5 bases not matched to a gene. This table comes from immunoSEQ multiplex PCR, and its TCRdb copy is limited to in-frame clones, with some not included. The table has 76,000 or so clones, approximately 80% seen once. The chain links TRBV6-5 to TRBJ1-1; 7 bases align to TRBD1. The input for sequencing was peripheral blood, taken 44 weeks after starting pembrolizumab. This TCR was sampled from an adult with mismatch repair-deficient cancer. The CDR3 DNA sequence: TGTGCCAGCAGTTACTCGGGACAGCGAATTGAAGCTTTCTTT. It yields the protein CASSYSGQRIEAFF.